Listed here are 28 T cell receptor beta chains from one sample, sequenced in a study of beta chain features in type 1 diabetes (dated by TCRdb to the late 2010s). The library relied on the immunoSEQ multiplex PCR assay. The entire amount of isolated RNA was reverse transcribed using the High Capacity cDNA Reverse Transcription Kit, so the sequenced TCRB transcripts were expressed ones. TCRdb's version of the immuneACCESS table is confined to in-frame rearrangements and falls short of the full clone set. An unresolved V gene accounts for under half of the shortfall where checked; the remainder is of unknown origin. The sample includes hundreds of thousands of clones, with about 14% observed a single time. 6.7% of the sample goes to the ten largest clones. Sequences were obtained from central memory CD4+ T cells from blood. The receptors shown here come from a man younger than 40 in good health.

This clone was counted a few times. The junction differs from germline at one of its ends, possibly a read error. The CDR3 region is CASSPGQVTDTQYF. CDR3 nucleotide sequence: TGTGCCAGCAGTCCGGGACAGGTCACAGATACGCAGTATTTT. The gene calls are TRBV10-3 and TRBJ2-3, with 8 nucleotides matching TRBD1. CDR3 length: 14 amino acids. Germline loops: CDR1 ENHRY, CDR2 SYGVKD.

The chain employs TRBV6-6 and TRBJ2-1, with a possible D match to TRBD1 (5 bases). There are 16 residues in the CDR3. Germline V gives CDR1 MNHNY, CDR2 SVGAGI (reference sequence). V gave up 2 bases and J gave up 5 bases, with 16 bases separating them. The CDR3 sequence: CASSYPQGIGDNEQFF. In DNA form, the CDR3 reads TGTGCCAGCAGTTACCCTCAGGGTATCGGAGACAATGAGCAGTTCTTC.

This clone appeared many times. The V and J genes are TRBV4-1 and TRBJ2-7, with TRBD2 identical over 11 bases. With V trimmed by 3 bases and J by 7 bases, 8 bases remained unmatched. Germline V gives CDR1 MGHRA, CDR2 YSYEKL. This CDR3 comprises 15 residues. DNA for the CDR3: TGCGCCAGCAGCCAGCCGACTAGCGGGGCGGGGGAGCAGTACTTC. This encodes CASSQPTSGAGEQYF.

This clone was observed a handful of times. The V gene is TRBV7-9, the J gene TRBJ2-7; maybe TRBD2 (5 bases). V was pared by 6 bases and J by 0 bases, with 6 bases between. The germline V gene encodes CDR1 SEHNR and CDR2 FQNEAQ (reference sequence). This CDR3 comprises 12 residues. CDR3 DNA: TGTGCCAGCAGACGGGACTCCTACGAGCAGTACTTC. This gives the protein CASRRDSYEQYF.

J is TRBJ2-3 and V is TRBV7-2, with 7 positions matching TRBD2. The J segment lost 0 bases and the V segment lost 2 bases, leaving 5 bases of the junction unmatched. Germline assignment: CDR1 SGHTA and CDR2 FQGNSA. CDR3 length: 16 amino acids. The CDR3 is CASSLTGSGSTDTQYF. The CDR3 coding sequence is TGTGCCAGCAGCTTAACGGGTAGCGGGAGCACAGATACGCAGTATTTT.

The chain joins TRBV19 to TRBJ2-5, with a weak D call TRBD1 (6 bases). V lost 3 bases to trimming and J lost 11 bases, with 19 bases between them. The CDR3 runs 14 residues. Germline-derived CDR1 and CDR2 are LNHDA and SQIVND (reference sequence). The chain's CDR3 is CASSMAGAAREQYF. The CDR3 nucleotides are TGTGCCAGTAGTATGGCAGGGGCCGCGAGGGAGCAGTACTTC. Supplemented by reference TRBV19 and TRBJ2-5, the full variable domain reads DGGITQSPKYLFRKEGQNVTLSCEQNLNHDAMYWYRQDPGQGLRLIYYSQIVNDFQKGDIAEGYSVSREKKESFPLTVTSAQKNPTAFYLCASSMAGAAREQYFGPGTRLLVL.

The chain carries TRBV5-6 and TRBJ2-4, with D possibly TRBD1 on 6 matching bases. The CDR3 totals 14 residues. CDR1 and CDR2 from the germline V gene are SGHDT and YYEEEE. V was pared by 4 bases and J by 7 bases, with 15 bases between. The CDR3 coding sequence is TGTGCCAGCAGCCAAGGGGGACGTACCAACATTCAGTACTTC. Translated: CASSQGGRTNIQYF.

This chain links TRBV5-6 with TRBJ2-7, with TRBD2 matching over 13 bases. Looked up from germline, CDR1 is SGHDT and CDR2 is YYEEEE. This CDR3 contains 16 residues. Trimming at V came to 3 bases and at J to 5 bases, leaving 8 bases not matched to a gene. The CDR3 sequence is CASSWGLAGSRNEQYF. DNA of the CDR3: TGTGCCAGCAGCTGGGGACTAGCGGGGTCGCGAAACGAGCAGTACTTC.

This clone turned up a few times. The J gene is TRBJ2-3, the V gene TRBV5-4; 9 nucleotides line up with TRBD2. The CDR3 covers 17 residues. Germline V CDR1 and CDR2: SGHNT, YYREEE (reference sequence). The V and J ends lost 1 base and 2 bases, in that order; junction bases with no gene match: 8. CDR3 in DNA: TGTGCCAGCAGCTTGCACCCGACTAGCGGTTACACAGATACGCAGTATTTT. This encodes CASSLHPTSGYTDTQYF. Supplemented by reference TRBV5-4 and TRBJ2-3, the full variable domain reads ETGVTQSPTHLIKTRGQQVTLRCSSQSGHNTVSWYQQALGQGPQFIFQYYREEENGRGNFPPRFSGLQFPNYSSELNVNALELDDSALYLCASSLHPTSGYTDTQYFGPGTRLTVL.

A few counts support this clone. V is TRBV19 and J is TRBJ1-1, with 9 nucleotides matching TRBD1. Germline V gene lookup returns CDR1 LNHDA and CDR2 SQIVND (reference sequence). Trimming cost V 4 bases and J 3 bases; bases outside gene matches: 9. CDR3 length: 16 amino acids. The CDR3 loop reads CASSNGQGRDYTEAFF. Here the CDR3 DNA reads TGTGCCAGTAGTAACGGACAGGGGAGGGACTACACTGAAGCTTTCTTT.

CDR3 bases: TGCGCCAGCAGCCCTGACAGGGGGCGCTCGGCTGAAGCTTTCTTT. The encoded protein is CASSPDRGRSAEAFF. The chain joins TRBV5-1 to TRBJ1-1; 10 nucleotides line up with TRBD1. The CDR3 has 15 residues. Germline trimming cut 4 bases from V and 6 bases from J; bases unmatched to any gene: 9. CDR1 and CDR2 from the germline V gene are SGHRS and YFSETQ.

The chain is built from TRBV7-2 and TRBJ1-4; D ambiguous. Looked up from germline, CDR1 is SGHTA and CDR2 is FQGNSA. This CDR3 has 14 amino acids. V lost 4 bases to trimming and J lost 6 bases, with 12 bases between them. For the CDR3, the DNA is TGTGCCAGCAGCTCTGGAGGCTTAGATGAAAAACTGTTTTTT. The encoded protein is CASSSGGLDEKLFF.

There are a few counts of this clone. This sequence joins TRBV7-2 and TRBJ2-3; 8 nucleotides match TRBD2. V gave up 3 bases and J gave up 5 bases; unmatched junction bases: 1. CDR3 length: 13 residues. Per germline, CDR1 SGHTA and CDR2 FQGNSA. CDR3 sequence: CASSFREGDTQYF. The CDR3 DNA sequence: TGTGCCAGCAGCTTCCGGGAGGGAGATACGCAGTATTTT.

The V and J genes are TRBV2 and TRBJ1-5; no clear D gene. There are 13 residues in the CDR3. The V and J ends lost 7 bases and 3 bases respectively, with 10 bases between them. Per germline, CDR1 SNHLY and CDR2 FYNNEI. The CDR3 loop reads CASNRGNNQPQHF. In DNA form, the CDR3 reads TGTGCCAGCAACCGGGGTAACAATCAGCCCCAGCATTTT.

This clone was seen more than once but under ten times. This rearrangement joins TRBV7-2 to TRBJ2-7; unclear D gene. In germline, CDR1 is SGHTA, CDR2 FQGNSA. V lost 4 bases to trimming and J lost 6 bases, with 13 bases between them. CDR3 length: 13 residues. CDR3 nucleotide sequence: TGTGCCAGCAGCTCCGCGGCACCCTCCGAGCAGTACTTC. It translates to CASSSAAPSEQYF.

The rearrangement links TRBV7-2 to TRBJ1-3; D uncertain. The CDR3 is 14 residues long. V lost 5 bases and J 2 bases, leaving 10 bases between the germline ends. Germline CDR1 is SGHTA and CDR2 is FQGNSA. The CDR3 is CASSPLLAGNTIYF. Written as DNA, the CDR3 is TGTGCCAGCAGCCCCTTACTCGCTGGAAACACCATATATTTT.

This clone has just a few counts. The chain recombines TRBV4-3 with TRBJ2-7; tentative D call: TRBD1 (6 bases). The germline V gene has CDR1 LGHNA and CDR2 YSLEER. This CDR3 has 14 amino acids. Trimming took off 1 base at V and 5 bases at J, with 12 bases between the two ends. The CDR3 DNA is TGCGCCAGCAGCCAAGCAAGGGGGACCCACGAGCAGTACTTC. Amino acid sequence: CASSQARGTHEQYF.

V and J are TRBV30 and TRBJ2-5; weak D call: TRBD2 (5 bases). The CDR3 covers 13 residues. Germline CDR1 is GTSNPN and CDR2 is SVGIG (reference sequence). Trimming cost V 2 bases and J 5 bases, with 12 bases left between them. The CDR3 DNA follows: TGTGCCTGGAGTCCTATTAGAGGGGAGACCCAGTACTTC. It codes for CAWSPIRGETQYF. Looking up the rest from reference TRBV30 and TRBJ2-5 gives the full variable domain: SQTIHQWPATLVQPVGSPLSLECTVEGTSNPNLYWYRQAAGRGLQLLFYSVGIGQISSEVPQNLSASRPQDRQFILSSKKLLLSDSGFYLCAWSPIRGETQYFGPGTRLLVL.

The sample holds a few counts of this clone. This chain links TRBV7-7 with TRBJ1-6; unclear D gene. This CDR3 has 17 residues. Germline V gene sequence: CDR1 SSHAT, CDR2 FNYEAQ (reference sequence). The V gene lost 0 bases and the J gene lost 10 bases, with 19 bases spanning the gap. Here the CDR3 reads CASSLAMGGSQHSPLHF. Written as DNA, the CDR3 is TGTGCCAGCAGCTTAGCAATGGGTGGGAGTCAGCACTCACCCCTCCACTTT.

V is TRBV7-6 and J is TRBJ1-6; 9 bases match TRBD1. V gave up 5 bases and J gave up 9 bases; unmatched junction bases: 5. This CDR3 is built from 14 residues. Germline-derived CDR1 and CDR2 are SGHVS and FNYEAQ. DNA of the CDR3: TGTGCCAGCAGCCAGGGACAGGGACTTTCACCCCTCCACTTT. Residues: CASSQGQGLSPLHF.

The rearrangement joins TRBV4-3 to TRBJ2-2; no definite D call. The CDR3 extends over 16 amino acids. Germline assignment: CDR1 LGHNA and CDR2 YSLEER. Trimming left V 1 base short and J 1 base short, with 10 bases between. The CDR3 spells CASSQVWQMNTGELFF. CDR3 sequence (DNA): TGCGCCAGCAGCCAAGTATGGCAGATGAACACCGGGGAGCTGTTTTTT.

In its sample, this clone was seen many times. The genes are TRBV7-2 and TRBJ2-5; 8 positions agree with TRBD1. The CDR3 covers 13 residues. The J segment lost 6 bases and the V segment lost 5 bases, leaving 5 bases of the junction unmatched. Germline CDR1 reads SGHTA; CDR2 reads FQGNSA. The CDR3 nucleotides are TGTGCCAGCAGCCATGGACAGGGAAAGACCCAGTACTTC. Its protein is CASSHGQGKTQYF.

In this sample, this clone turned up a few times. An end of the junction does not agree with germline; a read error may underlie this. The chain carries TRBV6-1 and TRBJ2-3; 12 positions agree with TRBD2. The CDR3 runs 17 residues. The germline CDR1 and CDR2 sequences are MNHNS and SASEGT. CDR3 amino acids: CAISDSASGGARDTQYF. CDR3 in DNA: TGTGCCATCAGTGATTCCGCTAGCGGGGGGGCCCGCGATACGCAGTATTTT.

This sequence joins TRBV14 and TRBJ2-2; 7 nucleotides line up with TRBD2. J was trimmed by 2 bases and V by 6 bases; bases with no gene match: 6. The CDR3 sequence is 15 residues long. The V gene's germline CDR1 is SGHDN and CDR2 FVKESK. The CDR3 reads CASSRWGLNTGELFF. The CDR3 DNA follows: TGTGCCAGCAGTAGGTGGGGACTAAACACCGGGGAGCTGTTTTTT.

The V call is TRBV5-1, the J call TRBJ2-5; TRBD2 matches at 7 bases. With V trimmed by 1 base and J by 5 bases, 5 bases remained unmatched. The CDR3 sequence is 14 residues long. Germline V gene lookup returns CDR1 SGHRS and CDR2 YFSETQ. CDR3 sequence reads: CASSLSAGAETQYF. CDR3 nucleotide sequence: TGCGCCAGCAGCTTGAGTGCGGGAGCCGAGACCCAGTACTTC.

This clone has a handful of counts. The chain recombines TRBV29-1 with TRBJ2-7; D gene uncertain. The length of the CDR3 is 13 residues. The germline V and J ends were trimmed by 5 bases and 1 base, with 12 bases remaining between them. In germline, CDR1 is SQVTM, CDR2 ANQGSEA. CDR3 amino acids: CSVRSSGSYEQYF. The CDR3 bases are TGCAGCGTTCGGTCCAGTGGGTCCTACGAGCAGTACTTC.

This clone showed up just a few times. The rearrangement joins TRBV6-6 to TRBJ1-1; tentative D call: TRBD1 (5 bases). Germline CDR1 reads MNHNY; CDR2 reads SVGAGI (reference sequence). V was shortened by 4 bases and J by 1 base, with 10 bases between the two germline ends. There are 14 residues in the CDR3. CDR3 sequence: CASSSGQWNTEAFF. For the CDR3, the DNA is TGTGCCAGCAGTTCGGGGCAGTGGAACACTGAAGCTTTCTTT.

This clone was detected a few times. The V gene is TRBV27, the J gene TRBJ2-7, with TRBD2 matching 10 bases. The CDR3 contains 14 residues. Germline-derived CDR1 and CDR2 are MNHEY and SMNVEV (reference sequence). J was trimmed by 2 bases and V by 5 bases; bases with no gene match: 3. The CDR3: CASSTSGDPYEQYV. In nucleotides, the CDR3 is TGTGCCAGCAGTACTAGCGGGGACCCCTACGAGCAGTACGTC.